This record covers a single TCR beta chain. Its specificity is not known. The data stem from a study of T cell responses to AZD1222 COVID-19 vaccine. V lost 7 bases and J lost 4; bases outside the gene matches: 5. Germline V CDR1 and CDR2: LNHDA, SQIVND (reference sequence). The CDR3 length is 14 residues. This table comes from immunoSEQ multiplex PCR, and its TCRdb copy is limited to in-frame clones, with some not included. The repertoire consists of just under 85,000 clones, with about 84% occurring once and the leading ten covering 8.7%. Broader study findings: Possibly, clonal diversity was underestimated; donors were largely white British and included more females. Only after the peak T cell response were repertoires sampled.

The chain uses TRBV19 and TRBJ1-5; 9 positions match TRBD1. The source material was peripheral blood, sampled on day 0 of AZD1222 vaccination. This sequence was found in an adult in good health. The CDR3 loop is CASTTGQGNQPQHF. The CDR3 DNA follows: TGTGCCAGTACCACGGGACAGGGAAATCAGCCCCAGCATTTT.